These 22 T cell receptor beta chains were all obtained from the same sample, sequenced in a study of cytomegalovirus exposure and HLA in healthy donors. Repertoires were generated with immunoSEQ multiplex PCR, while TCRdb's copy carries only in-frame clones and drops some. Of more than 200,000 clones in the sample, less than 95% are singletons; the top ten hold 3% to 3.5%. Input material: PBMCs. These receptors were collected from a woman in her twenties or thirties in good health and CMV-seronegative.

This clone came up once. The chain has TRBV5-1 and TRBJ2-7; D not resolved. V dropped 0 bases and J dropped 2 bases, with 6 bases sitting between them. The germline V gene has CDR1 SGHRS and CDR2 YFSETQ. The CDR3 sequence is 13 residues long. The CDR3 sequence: CASSLAQTYEQYF. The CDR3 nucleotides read TGCGCCAGCAGCTTGGCGCAGACCTACGAGCAGTACTTC. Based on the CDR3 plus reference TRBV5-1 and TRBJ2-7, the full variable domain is KAGVTQTPRYLIKTRGQQVTLSCSPISGHRSVSWYQQTPGQGLQFLFEYFSETQRNKGNFPGRFSGRQFSNSRSEMNVSTLELGDSALYLCASSLAQTYEQYFGPGTRLTVT.

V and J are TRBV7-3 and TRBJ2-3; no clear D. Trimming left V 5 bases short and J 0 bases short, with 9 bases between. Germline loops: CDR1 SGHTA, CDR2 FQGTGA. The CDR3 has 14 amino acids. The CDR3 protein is CASSPLSSTDTQYF. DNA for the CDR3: TGTGCCAGCAGCCCACTTTCTAGCACAGATACGCAGTATTTT. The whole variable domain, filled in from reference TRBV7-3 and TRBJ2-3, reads GAGVSQTPSNKVTEKGKYVELRCDPISGHTALYWYRQSLGQGPEFLIYFQGTGAADDSGLPNDRFFAVRPEGSVSTLKIQRTERGDSAVYLCASSPLSSTDTQYFGPGTRLTVL.

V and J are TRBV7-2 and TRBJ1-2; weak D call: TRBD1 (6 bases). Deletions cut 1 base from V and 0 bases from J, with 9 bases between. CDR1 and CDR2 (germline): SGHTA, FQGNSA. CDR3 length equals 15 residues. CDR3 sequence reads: CASSLGQDSNYGYTF. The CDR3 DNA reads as TGTGCCAGCAGCTTAGGACAGGACTCTAACTATGGCTACACCTTC. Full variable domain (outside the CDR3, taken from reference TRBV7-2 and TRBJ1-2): GAGVSQSPSNKVTEKGKDVELRCDPISGHTALYWYRQSLGQGLEFLIYFQGNSAPDKSGLPSDRFSAERTGGSVSTLTIQRTQQEDSAVYLCASSLGQDSNYGYTFGSGTRLTVV.

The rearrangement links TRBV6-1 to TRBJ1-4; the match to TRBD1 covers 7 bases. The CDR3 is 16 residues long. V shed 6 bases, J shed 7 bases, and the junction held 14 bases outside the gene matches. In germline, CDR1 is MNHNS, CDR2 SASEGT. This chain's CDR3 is CASSERGPGGFEKLFF. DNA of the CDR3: TGTGCCAGCAGCGAAAGGGGCCCAGGGGGATTTGAAAAACTGTTTTTT.

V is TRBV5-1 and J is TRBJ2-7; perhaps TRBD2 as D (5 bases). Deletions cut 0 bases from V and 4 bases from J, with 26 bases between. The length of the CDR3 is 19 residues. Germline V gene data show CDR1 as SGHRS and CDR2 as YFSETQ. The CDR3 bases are TGCGCCAGCAGCTTGGGCCGTGGTAGCTTAACTAGGGTGCCTTACGAGCAGTACTTC. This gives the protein CASSLGRGSLTRVPYEQYF. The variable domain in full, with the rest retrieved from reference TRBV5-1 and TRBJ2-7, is KAGVTQTPRYLIKTRGQQVTLSCSPISGHRSVSWYQQTPGQGLQFLFEYFSETQRNKGNFPGRFSGRQFSNSRSEMNVSTLELGDSALYLCASSLGRGSLTRVPYEQYFGPGTRLTVT.

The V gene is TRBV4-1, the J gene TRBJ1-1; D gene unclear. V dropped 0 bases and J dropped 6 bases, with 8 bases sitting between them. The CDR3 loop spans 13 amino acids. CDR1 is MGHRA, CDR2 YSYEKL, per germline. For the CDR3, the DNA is TGCGCCAGCAGCCAAGATGACTGGGCTGAAGCTTTCTTT. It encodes CASSQDDWAEAFF.

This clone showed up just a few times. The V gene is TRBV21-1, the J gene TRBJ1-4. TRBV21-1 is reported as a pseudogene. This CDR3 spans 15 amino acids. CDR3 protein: CAIPGRGEGGEKLFF. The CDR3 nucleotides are TGTGCCATCCCGGGTAGGGGCGAGGGAGGTGAAAAACTGTTTTTT.

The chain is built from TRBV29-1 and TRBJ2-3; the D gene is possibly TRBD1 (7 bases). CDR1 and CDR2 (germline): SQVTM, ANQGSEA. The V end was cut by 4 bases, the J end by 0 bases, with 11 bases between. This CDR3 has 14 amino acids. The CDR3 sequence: CSVATGTSTDTQYF. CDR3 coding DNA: TGCAGCGTTGCGACAGGGACTAGCACAGATACGCAGTATTTT.

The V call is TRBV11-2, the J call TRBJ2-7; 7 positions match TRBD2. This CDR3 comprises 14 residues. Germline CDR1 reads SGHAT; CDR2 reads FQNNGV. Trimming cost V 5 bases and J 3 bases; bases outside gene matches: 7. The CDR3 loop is CASSSSGFFYEQYF. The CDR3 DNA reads TGTGCCAGCAGCAGTAGCGGGTTTTTCTACGAGCAGTACTTC.

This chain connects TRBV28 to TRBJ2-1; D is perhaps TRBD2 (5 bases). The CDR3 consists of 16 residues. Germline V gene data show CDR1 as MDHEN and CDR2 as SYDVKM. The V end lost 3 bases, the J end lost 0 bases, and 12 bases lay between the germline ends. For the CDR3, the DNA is TGTGCCAGCAGTTTGATCGGGATAAGCTCCTACAATGAGCAGTTCTTC. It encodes CASSLIGISSYNEQFF.

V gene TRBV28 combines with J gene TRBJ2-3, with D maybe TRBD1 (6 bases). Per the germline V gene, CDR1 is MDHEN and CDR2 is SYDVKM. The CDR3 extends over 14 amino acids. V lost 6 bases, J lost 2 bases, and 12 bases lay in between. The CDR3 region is CASRAGQYTDTQYF. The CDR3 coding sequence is TGTGCCAGCAGAGCCGGACAGTACACAGATACGCAGTATTTT.

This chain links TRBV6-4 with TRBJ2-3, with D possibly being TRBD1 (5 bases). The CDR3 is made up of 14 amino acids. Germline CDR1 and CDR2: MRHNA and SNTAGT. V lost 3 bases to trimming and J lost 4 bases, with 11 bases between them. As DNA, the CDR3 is TGTGCCAGCAGTGAGACAAGGGGCGCAGATACGCAGTATTTT. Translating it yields CASSETRGADTQYF.

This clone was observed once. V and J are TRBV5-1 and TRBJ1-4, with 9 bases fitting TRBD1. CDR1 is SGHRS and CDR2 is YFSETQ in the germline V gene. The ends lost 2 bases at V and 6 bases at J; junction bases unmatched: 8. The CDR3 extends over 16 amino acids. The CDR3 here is CASSLPPGTGYEKLFF. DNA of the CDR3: TGCGCCAGCAGCTTACCCCCCGGGACAGGGTATGAAAAACTGTTTTTT.

CDR3 DNA sequence: TGCGCCAGCAGCTTCGAGGGGACCTCCTACGAGCAGTACTTC. This translates into CASSFEGTSYEQYF. V and J are TRBV5-1 and TRBJ2-7; possibly TRBD1 or TRBD2 for D (5 bases each). This CDR3 has 14 residues. CDR1 and CDR2 from the germline V gene are SGHRS and YFSETQ. Trimming shortened V by 2 bases and J by 0 bases, and 9 bases separated the two germline ends.

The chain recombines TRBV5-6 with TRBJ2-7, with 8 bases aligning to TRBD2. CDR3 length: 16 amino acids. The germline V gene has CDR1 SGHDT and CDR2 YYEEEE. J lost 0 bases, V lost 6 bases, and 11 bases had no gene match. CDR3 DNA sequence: TGTGCCAGCACCCCCGGGGGGGTCCCAAACTCCTACGAGCAGTACTTC. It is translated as CASTPGGVPNSYEQYF. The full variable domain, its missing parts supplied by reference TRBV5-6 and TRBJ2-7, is DAGVTQSPTHLIKTRGQQVTLRCSPKSGHDTVSWYQQALGQGPQFIFQYYEEEERQRGNFPDRFSGHQFPNYSSELNVNALLLGDSALYLCASTPGGVPNSYEQYFGPGTRLTVT.

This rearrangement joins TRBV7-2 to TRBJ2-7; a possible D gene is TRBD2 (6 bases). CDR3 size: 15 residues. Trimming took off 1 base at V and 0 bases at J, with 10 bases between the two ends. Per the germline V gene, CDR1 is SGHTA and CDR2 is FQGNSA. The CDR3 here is CASSLGHGSSYEQYF. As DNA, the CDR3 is TGTGCCAGCAGCTTAGGCCACGGGAGCTCCTACGAGCAGTACTTC.

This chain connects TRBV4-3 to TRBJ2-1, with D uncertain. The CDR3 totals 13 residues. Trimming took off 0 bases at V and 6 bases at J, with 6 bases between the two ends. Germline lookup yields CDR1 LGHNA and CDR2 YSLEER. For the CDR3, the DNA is TGCGCCAGCAGCCAAGATGACTTCAATGAGCAGTTCTTC. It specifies CASSQDDFNEQFF.

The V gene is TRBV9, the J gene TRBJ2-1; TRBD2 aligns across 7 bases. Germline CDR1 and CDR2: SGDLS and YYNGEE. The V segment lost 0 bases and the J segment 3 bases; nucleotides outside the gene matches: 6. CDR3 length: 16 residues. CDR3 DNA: TGTGCCAGCAGCGTAGGCGGCGGGAGAAGCTACAATGAGCAGTTCTTC. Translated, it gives CASSVGGGRSYNEQFF.

This chain's CDR3 is CATSRGLAGTGELFF. The CDR3 nucleotides read TGTGCCACCAGCAGAGGCCTAGCGGGAACCGGGGAGCTGTTTTTT. This sequence joins TRBV15 and TRBJ2-2, with 9 bases fitting TRBD2. After removal of 1 base from V and 5 bases from J, the junction contained 2 bases not matched to a gene. The CDR3 spans 15 residues. Germline values: CDR1 LNHNV, CDR2 YYDKDF (reference sequence). Full variable domain (outside the CDR3, taken from reference TRBV15 and TRBJ2-2): DAMVIQNPRYQVTQFGKPVTLSCSQTLNHNVMYWYQQKSSQAPKLLFHYYDKDFNNEADTPDNFQSRRPNTSFCFLDIRSPGLGDTAMYLCATSRGLAGTGELFFGEGSRLTVL.

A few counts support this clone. This CDR3 is CASGWAGSRQEQYF. CDR3 DNA: TGTGCCAGCGGGTGGGCAGGCTCCCGGCAGGAGCAGTACTTC. This rearrangement joins TRBV6-6 to TRBJ2-7; D unclear. Between the trimmed V and J ends, which lost 8 bases and 7 bases, there was a span of 21 bases. Germline V gives CDR1 MNHNY, CDR2 SVGAGI (reference sequence). The CDR3 consists of 14 residues.

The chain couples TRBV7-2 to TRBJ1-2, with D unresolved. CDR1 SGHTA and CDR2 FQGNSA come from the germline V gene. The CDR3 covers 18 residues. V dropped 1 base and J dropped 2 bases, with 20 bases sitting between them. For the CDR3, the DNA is TGTGCCAGCAGCTTAGGGATCCCTAGTGGTGCACAGAACTATGGCTACACCTTC. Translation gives CASSLGIPSGAQNYGYTF. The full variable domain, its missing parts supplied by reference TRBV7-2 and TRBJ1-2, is GAGVSQSPSNKVTEKGKDVELRCDPISGHTALYWYRQSLGQGLEFLIYFQGNSAPDKSGLPSDRFSAERTGGSVSTLTIQRTQQEDSAVYLCASSLGIPSGAQNYGYTFGSGTRLTVV.

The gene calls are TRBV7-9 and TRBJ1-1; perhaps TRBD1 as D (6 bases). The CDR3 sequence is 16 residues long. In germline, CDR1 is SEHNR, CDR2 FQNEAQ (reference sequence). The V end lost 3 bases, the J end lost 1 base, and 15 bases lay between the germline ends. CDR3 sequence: CASSFARDIWNTEAFF. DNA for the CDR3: TGTGCCAGCAGCTTCGCGCGGGACATCTGGAACACTGAAGCTTTCTTT.